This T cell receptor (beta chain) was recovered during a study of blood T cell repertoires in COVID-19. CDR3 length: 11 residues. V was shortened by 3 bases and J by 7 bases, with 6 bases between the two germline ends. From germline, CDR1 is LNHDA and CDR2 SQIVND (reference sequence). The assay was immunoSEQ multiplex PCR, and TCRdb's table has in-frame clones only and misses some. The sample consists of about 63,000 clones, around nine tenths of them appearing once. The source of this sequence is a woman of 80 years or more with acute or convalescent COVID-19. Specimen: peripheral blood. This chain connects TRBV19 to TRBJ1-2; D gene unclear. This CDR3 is CASSISSGYTF. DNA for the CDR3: TGTGCCAGTAGTATCTCCAGTGGCTACACCTTC.